A selection of T cell receptor beta chains follows, all from one sample in a study of T-cell reconstitution after alpha-beta-depleted transplantation in children. TCRdb redid the calling of the PCR reads with MiXCR, one entry per CDR3 protein. The sample holds 750,000 to 950,000 distinct CDR3 sequences, around 15% seen once. The sample here was PBMCs, mostly from graft donor cells, taken 360 days after TCRalphabeta/CD19-depleted stem cell transplant. These receptors were taken from a male patient younger than 18 who had a stem cell transplant for acute lymphoblastic leukemia, so the T cells may come from the graft donor. The CDR3 runs from the conserved cysteine through the conserved F or W. The D gene is left open where the match is weak. Clone size is given for some rows only: seen once, a few or many times, or a class if the clone is expanded.

clone_size,v_call,j_call,d_call,cdr3_aa,cdr3_nt
few,TRBV27,TRBJ2-7,TRBD2,CASSYSGTSGSSYEQYF,TGTGCCAGCAGTTACTCCGGGACTAGCGGGAGCTCCTACGAGCAGTACTTC
few,TRBV5-1,TRBJ2-7,-,CASSSETPFYEQYF,TGCGCCAGCAGCTCAGAAACTCCCTTTTACGAGCAGTACTTC
few,TRBV18,TRBJ2-7,TRBD2,CASSPPSGRNLNF,TGTGCCAGCTCACCCCCTAGCGGGAGAAATTTGAACTTC
few,TRBV7-3,TRBJ2-5,TRBD2,CASSLWGLAQETQYF,TGTGCCAGCAGCTTATGGGGACTAGCGCAAGAGACCCAGTACTTC
few,TRBV7-8,TRBJ2-7,-,CASSSLGDRGSGEQYF,TGTGCCAGCAGCTCTTTAGGAGATCGAGGCAGCGGAGAGCAGTACTTC
many,TRBV6-1,TRBJ1-1,-,CASSALAGVRNTEAFF,TGTGCCAGCAGTGCATTGGCAGGGGTACGTAACACTGAAGCTTTCTTT
-,TRBV12-3/TRBV12-4,TRBJ1-3,-,CASTPTGYSGNTIYF,TGTGCCAGCACGCCCACAGGATACTCTGGAAACACCATATATTTT
many,TRBV5-1,TRBJ2-7,-,CASSLAHQGGYYEQYF,TGCGCCAGCAGCTTGGCCCACCAGGGAGGTTACTACGAGCAGTACTTC
many,TRBV19,TRBJ2-7,-,CASSFGASYEQYF,TGTGCCAGTAGTTTCGGGGCTAGCTACGAGCAGTACTTC
many,TRBV5-1,TRBJ1-6,-,CASSLDGPPGAPLHF,TGCGCCAGCAGCTTGGATGGACCGCCCGGCGCACCCCTCCACTTT